This T cell receptor (beta chain) was retrieved from a study of blood T cell repertoires in COVID-19. Study-level information: Spain, Italy and the United States supplied samples that represented acute and convalescent COVID-19.

As originally analysed: By means of reference gene primer amplification, nucleated cell counts were estimated. Assay used: immunoSEQ multiplex PCR; TCRdb lists only in-frame clones, some missing. V, J and clone size were drawn from that table, and D and trimming were deduced from the DNA. Of about 21,000 clones listed, approximately 80% are singletons. Germline lookup yields CDR1 LNHDA and CDR2 SQIVND (reference sequence). Trimming removed 6 bases from V and 4 bases from J, with 4 bases in between. This CDR3 region has 11 residues. The chain uses TRBV19 and TRBJ1-3; D remains unclear. The receptor comes from a man older than 75 with active or convalescent COVID-19. Sequenced input: peripheral blood. DNA for the CDR3: TGTGCCAGTAGGAGGGGAAACACCATATATTTT. This codes for CASRRGNTIYF.